The following is a TCR beta chain sequence with its context. Its cognate antigen is unknown. Using immunoSEQ multiplex PCR, the repertoire was profiled, and TCRdb retains in-frame clones only, with some absent. The data contain about 41,000 clones, 85% to 90% of them seen just once; the ten biggest clones take up roughly 1.5%. Time point given: week 35, safety follow-up. Each dose of the vaccine consisted of 300 ug of mutant IDH1 20-mer peptide, with topical imiquimod. Astrocytomas that were new, WHO grade 3 or 4, IDH1-mutant and ATRX-lost were present in the donors. The sample belongs to a study of a mutant IDH1 vaccine in newly diagnosed glioma. At the level of the study: The study started vaccination 4-6 weeks after radiotherapy alone, or with temozolomide cycles.

With 4 bases removed from V and 4 bases from J, the gap between germline ends came to 11 bases. Germline V lookup: CDR1 MNHNS, CDR2 SASEGT. The CDR3 sequence is 13 residues long. The sample consisted of PBMCs, taken from a glioma patient whose treatment included an IDH1 peptide vaccine. The source of this sequence is a man aged 40-50 years with glioma. The rearrangement links TRBV6-1 to TRBJ2-7, with D perhaps matching TRBD1 (6 bases). CDR3 nucleotide sequence: TGTGCCAGCAGTGGACAGGCTCGGTACGAGCAGTACGTC. It yields the protein CASSGQARYEQYV.